These 27 T cell receptor beta chains were sequenced from one sample in a study of blood T cell repertoires in COVID-19. The repertoire was sequenced with immunoSEQ multiplex PCR; TCRdb's copy has only in-frame clones and lacks some. The data hold about 66,000 clones, with roughly 90% observed a single time. Sequenced: peripheral blood. Every receptor here comes from a man aged 60 to 69 with acute or convalescent COVID-19.

J is TRBJ1-2 and V is TRBV5-6; 8 bases line up with TRBD1. The length of the CDR3 is 16 residues. After removal of 4 bases from V and 4 bases from J, the junction contained 12 bases not matched to a gene. CDR1 is SGHDT, CDR2 YYEEEE, per germline. The CDR3 spells CASSPSGQEARYGYTF. For the CDR3, the DNA is TGTGCCAGCAGCCCCTCGGGACAGGAGGCGCGCTATGGCTACACCTTC.

The V gene is TRBV18, the J gene TRBJ2-4, with D possibly matching TRBD1 (6 bases). The CDR3 loop spans 14 amino acids. Trimming pared 4 bases from V and 6 bases from J, leaving 13 bases between. The germline gives CDR1 KGHSH, CDR2 LQKENI. The CDR3 DNA reads TGTGCCAGCTCACTACAGGGCCTTGGAAACATTCAGTACTTC. Its translation: CASSLQGLGNIQYF.

The CDR3 nucleotides read TGTGCCACCACGTCAACAGGTACCTTCACAGATACGCAGTATTTT. Translating gives CATTSTGTFTDTQYF. The rearrangement uses TRBV19 and TRBJ2-3; tentatively, D is TRBD1 (5 bases). Germline CDR1 reads LNHDA; CDR2 reads SQIVND (reference sequence). This CDR3 region has 15 residues. The V and J ends lost 10 bases and 2 bases respectively, with 19 bases between them.

The rearrangement uses TRBV7-9 and TRBJ1-1; maybe TRBD1 (5 bases). The CDR3 has 14 amino acids. Germline values: CDR1 SEHNR, CDR2 FQNEAQ (reference sequence). Trimming removed 1 base from V and 1 base from J, with 7 bases in between. The CDR3 reads CASSLVGQNTEAFF. The CDR3 DNA is TGTGCCAGCAGCTTAGTTGGACAGAACACTGAAGCTTTCTTT. The full variable domain, completed using reference TRBV7-9 and TRBJ1-1, is DTGVSQNPRHKITKRGQNVTFRCDPISEHNRLYWYRQTLGQGPEFLTYFQNEAQLEKSRLLSDRFSAERPKGSFSTLEIQRTEQGDSAMYLCASSLVGQNTEAFFGQGTRLTVV.

The chain recombines TRBV15 with TRBJ1-5; the match to TRBD1 covers 8 bases. Germline-derived CDR1 and CDR2 are LNHNV and YYDKDF (reference sequence). The CDR3 has 16 amino acids. V lost 3 bases, J lost 0 bases, and 4 bases stayed unmatched. CDR3 DNA sequence: TGTGCCACCAGCAGGGACAGGGCTTATAGCAATCAGCCCCAGCATTTT. It specifies CATSRDRAYSNQPQHF.

DNA for the CDR3: TGTGCCAGCTCACCAGGGGCAATCTACAATGAGCAGTTCTTC. This gives the protein CASSPGAIYNEQFF. The gene calls are TRBV18 and TRBJ2-1, with D tentatively TRBD1 (5 bases). Looked up from germline, CDR1 is KGHSH and CDR2 is LQKENI. The V gene lost 2 bases and the J gene lost 3 bases, with 8 bases spanning the gap. The CDR3 spans 14 residues.

The chain combines TRBV6-1 with TRBJ2-2; TRBD2 matches 11 bases. Germline-derived CDR1 and CDR2 are MNHNS and SASEGT. The length of the CDR3 is 16 residues. The V gene end was trimmed by 4 bases and the J gene end by 4 bases; junction bases not matched to a gene: 5. The CDR3 DNA is TGTGCCAGCAGTGGACCTAGCGGGGGGAGCACCGGGGAGCTGTTTTTT. It is translated as CASSGPSGGSTGELFF.

The V call is TRBV30, the J call TRBJ1-1; D call uncertain. V lost 0 bases and J lost 4, with 6 bases in between. The CDR3 consists of 12 residues. Germline CDR1 is GTSNPN and CDR2 is SVGIG (reference sequence). This CDR3 reads CAWSVPGTEAFF. The CDR3 region has the DNA TGTGCCTGGAGTGTGCCAGGCACTGAAGCTTTCTTT. The variable domain in full, with the rest retrieved from reference TRBV30 and TRBJ1-1, is SQTIHQWPATLVQPVGSPLSLECTVEGTSNPNLYWYRQAAGRGLQLLFYSVGIGQISSEVPQNLSASRPQDRQFILSSKKLLLSDSGFYLCAWSVPGTEAFFGQGTRLTVV.

The V gene is TRBV29-1, the J gene TRBJ1-1; D possibly corresponds to TRBD1 (6 bases). CDR3 length equals 14 residues. The germline V gene encodes CDR1 SQVTM and CDR2 ANQGSEA. With 5 bases removed from V and 0 bases from J, the gap between germline ends came to 13 bases. The CDR3 spells CSVIPGQLNTEAFF. CDR3 in DNA: TGCAGCGTTATACCTGGACAGTTGAACACTGAAGCTTTCTTT.

The V call is TRBV24-1, the J call TRBJ2-1, with a possible D match to TRBD2 (7 bases). V lost 5 bases and J lost 6, with 22 bases in between. CDR1 and CDR2 from the germline V gene are KGHDR and SFDVKD. The CDR3 runs to 17 residues. The CDR3 DNA reads as TGTGCCACCAGTGGGAGGGGGGGCTTGATGTTTGGCAATGAGCAGTTCTTC. This encodes CATSGRGGLMFGNEQFF.

The V and J genes are TRBV3-1 (or the pseudogene TRBV3-2) and TRBJ2-5; no reliable D call. The CDR3 loop spans 15 amino acids. V was shortened by 1 base and J by 4 bases, with 13 bases between the two germline ends. From germline, CDR1 is LGHDT and CDR2 YNNKEL (reference sequence). DNA for the CDR3: TGTGCCAGCAGCCAAGGCCTGAGGATGGGAGAGACCCAGTACTTC. Translating it yields CASSQGLRMGETQYF.

This CDR3 reads CASSLEGGETQYF. The CDR3 DNA reads as TGTGCCAGCAGCTTGGAAGGGGGAGAGACCCAGTACTTC. The rearrangement uses TRBV5-4 and TRBJ2-5, with D possibly matching TRBD1 (6 bases). Trimming removed 0 bases from V and 4 bases from J, with 7 bases in between. The V gene's germline CDR1 is SGHNT and CDR2 YYREEE (reference sequence). This CDR3 is built from 13 residues.

The V gene is TRBV19, the J gene TRBJ1-3; D remains unclear. The germline CDR1 and CDR2 sequences are LNHDA and SQIVND (reference sequence). Trimming took off 5 bases at V and 1 base at J, with 18 bases between the two ends. The CDR3 loop spans 17 amino acids. The CDR3 nucleotides are TGTGCCAGTAGTCCTGGCGGGATGGGGTCTTCTGGAAACACCATATATTTT. This encodes CASSPGGMGSSGNTIYF.

The chain joins TRBV3-1 (or the pseudogene TRBV3-2) to TRBJ1-3; no clear D gene. This CDR3 region has 16 residues. Trimming took off 7 bases at V and 0 bases at J, with 16 bases between the two ends. In germline, CDR1 is LGHDT, CDR2 YNNKEL (reference sequence). The CDR3 protein is CASTPTTGGSGNTIYF. The CDR3, as DNA: TGTGCCAGCACCCCAACCACGGGTGGCTCTGGAAACACCATATATTTT.

V usage is TRBV7-9 and J usage is TRBJ2-7; 7 positions agree with TRBD1. Germline values: CDR1 SEHNR, CDR2 FQNEAQ (reference sequence). Unmatched junction bases numbered 10, after V lost 0 bases and J lost 5 bases. The CDR3 has 16 residues. CDR3 in DNA: TGTGCCAGCAGCTTAGCGGAACAGGGGATTAGCGACGAGCAGTACTTC. It yields the protein CASSLAEQGISDEQYF. The full variable domain, its missing parts supplied by reference TRBV7-9 and TRBJ2-7, is DTGVSQNPRHKITKRGQNVTFRCDPISEHNRLYWYRQTLGQGPEFLTYFQNEAQLEKSRLLSDRFSAERPKGSFSTLEIQRTEQGDSAMYLCASSLAEQGISDEQYFGPGTRLTVT.

This clone came up once. The chain links TRBV7-2 to TRBJ2-7; 15 bases map to TRBD2. The J segment lost 4 bases and the V segment lost 5 bases, leaving 15 bases of the junction unmatched. The CDR3 sequence is 19 residues long. Germline V gene data show CDR1 as SGHTA and CDR2 as FQGNSA. CDR3 in amino acids: CASSLYPRTSGGAGYEQYF. In DNA, the CDR3 is TGTGCCAGCAGCCTATATCCTCGGACTAGCGGGGGGGCCGGATACGAGCAGTACTTC. The complete variable domain, with remaining parts taken from reference TRBV7-2 and TRBJ2-7, reads GAGVSQSPSNKVTEKGKDVELRCDPISGHTALYWYRQSLGQGLEFLIYFQGNSAPDKSGLPSDRFSAERTGGSVSTLTIQRTQQEDSAVYLCASSLYPRTSGGAGYEQYFGPGTRLTVT.

This chain uses TRBV3-1 (or the pseudogene TRBV3-2) with TRBJ1-5; D unresolved. CDR1 is LGHDT and CDR2 is YNNKEL in the germline V gene (reference sequence). The length of the CDR3 is 13 residues. V lost 2 bases and J 6 bases, leaving 8 bases between the germline ends. This CDR3 is CASSQKSAQPQHF. The CDR3 region has the DNA TGTGCCAGCAGCCAAAAGAGTGCTCAGCCCCAGCATTTT.

This clone was seen only a few times. J is TRBJ1-6 and V is TRBV6-5; 8 bases line up with TRBD1. Germline-derived CDR1 and CDR2 are MNHEY and SVGAGI. CDR3 length equals 15 residues. J lost 5 bases, V lost 5 bases, and 5 bases had no gene match. The CDR3 spells CASSRDRPDNSPLHF. The CDR3 DNA is TGTGCCAGCAGTCGGGACAGGCCTGATAATTCACCCCTCCACTTT.

The chain is built from TRBV24-1 and TRBJ2-5; possibly TRBD2 for D (5 bases). The germline CDR1 and CDR2 sequences are KGHDR and SFDVKD. The V end lost 3 bases, the J end lost 5 bases, and 12 bases lay between the germline ends. CDR3 length equals 14 residues. The chain's CDR3 is CATSDRRTGETQYF. CDR3 bases: TGTGCCACCAGTGATAGGAGGACTGGGGAGACCCAGTACTTC.

The chain links TRBV5-1 to TRBJ2-3, with TRBD1 matching over 10 bases. Germline V gene lookup returns CDR1 SGHRS and CDR2 YFSETQ. The CDR3 consists of 16 residues. Germline trimming cut 0 bases from V and 3 bases from J; bases unmatched to any gene: 4. CDR3 sequence reads: CASSLGWGQGTDTQYF. Written as DNA, the CDR3 is TGCGCCAGCAGCTTGGGTTGGGGACAGGGGACAGATACGCAGTATTTT.

The chain combines TRBV19 with TRBJ2-3; tentative D call: TRBD1 (5 bases). V shed 4 bases and J shed 0 bases, with 8 bases lying between them. Germline-derived CDR1 and CDR2 are LNHDA and SQIVND (reference sequence). There are 14 residues in the CDR3. The CDR3 here is CASSSPGSTDTQYF. CDR3 nucleotide sequence: TGTGCCAGTAGTAGCCCAGGGAGCACAGATACGCAGTATTTT.

In this sample, this clone turned up once. The chain combines TRBV6-6 with TRBJ1-2; maybe TRBD1 (5 bases). Trimming stripped 0 bases from V and 5 bases from J, with 7 bases between. This CDR3 spans 13 amino acids. Germline V gene lookup returns CDR1 MNHNY and CDR2 SVGAGI (reference sequence). For the CDR3, the DNA is TGTGCCAGCAGTTACTCAGGGGTGTATGGCTACACCTTC. Translating it yields CASSYSGVYGYTF.

The rearrangement joins TRBV27 to TRBJ1-2; D remains ambiguous. The V gene's germline CDR1 is MNHEY and CDR2 SMNVEV (reference sequence). Trimming removed 8 bases from V and 4 bases from J, with 20 bases in between. CDR3 size: 15 residues. The CDR3 region has the DNA TGTGCCAGCCGGGAACTTTACAGTCACCCCTATGGCTACACCTTC. This translates into CASRELYSHPYGYTF.

The count of this clone is one. The rearrangement joins TRBV19 to TRBJ1-1; D not certain. From germline, CDR1 is LNHDA and CDR2 SQIVND (reference sequence). V lost 4 bases to trimming and J lost 0 bases, with 9 bases between them. This CDR3 is 14 amino acids long. The CDR3 coding sequence is TGTGCCAGTAGTACCCTACAGATGAACACTGAAGCTTTCTTT. Its protein is CASSTLQMNTEAFF.

This chain links TRBV27 with TRBJ1-2, with TRBD1 matching over 7 bases. CDR1 is MNHEY and CDR2 is SMNVEV in the germline V gene (reference sequence). This CDR3 region has 15 residues. V shed 6 bases and J 3 bases; nucleotides not matched to a gene: 10. As DNA, the CDR3 is TGTGCCAGCAGGACGGGACAGCCACCCGACTATGGCTACACCTTC. It specifies CASRTGQPPDYGYTF.

The genes are TRBV10-3 and TRBJ2-2; 11 bases are a match to TRBD2. V was clipped by 4 bases and J by 4 bases; unmatched bases: 8. This CDR3 has 17 amino acids. From germline, CDR1 is ENHRY and CDR2 SYGVKD. CDR3 amino acids: CAISVLLAGGSTGELFF. CDR3 DNA sequence: TGTGCCATCAGTGTACTGCTAGCGGGGGGAAGCACCGGGGAGCTGTTTTTT.

The V call is TRBV27, the J call TRBJ2-1; TRBD1 matches at 9 bases. Germline V lookup: CDR1 MNHEY, CDR2 SMNVEV (reference sequence). The V and J ends lost 7 bases and 9 bases, in that order; junction bases with no gene match: 13. The CDR3 contains 15 residues. CDR3 sequence reads: CASNNRDRETGEQFF. As DNA, the CDR3 is TGTGCCAGCAATAACCGGGACAGGGAAACGGGTGAGCAGTTCTTC.